Listed below are T cell receptor beta chains from one sample, sequenced in a study of siplizumab effects on memory and regulatory T cells. Assay used: immunoSEQ multiplex PCR; TCRdb lists only in-frame clones, some missing. Of around 68,000 clones listed, about 90% are singletons. Specimen: Tregs sorted from blood. These TCRs come from a human donor in good health. Each CDR3 is given with its conserved first and last residue. D genes are given only for firm matches. The size field is filled for only some rows; it gives once, few, many or a size class.

len	v_gene	abundance	j_gene	d_gene	CDR3nt	CDR3aa
15	TRBV7-9	once	TRBJ2-1	-	TGTGCCAGCAGCTTGTGGGACGCCAACCGGGAGGAGCAGTTCTTC	CASSLWDANREEQFF
16	TRBV19	-	TRBJ1-1	TRBD1	TGTGCCAGTAAGCTTTTAGGGACAGGGAAGACCGCTGAAGCTTTCTTT	CASKLLGTGKTAEAFF
13	TRBV19	-	TRBJ1-1	TRBD1	TGTGCCAGTAGGTACAGGGGTATCACTGAAGCTTTCTTT	CASRYRGITEAFF
12	TRBV28	-	TRBJ2-7	-	TGTGCCAGCAGACAGGGTACCTCCGAGCAGTACTTC	CASRQGTSEQYF
15	TRBV11-2	once	TRBJ2-7	TRBD1	TGTGCCAGCAGCTCTCCCTGGGACAGAACCTACGAGCAGTACTTC	CASSSPWDRTYEQYF
14	TRBV9	-	TRBJ1-5	-	TGTGCCAGCAGCCCCCGCGTGGCCGGTGAGCCCCAGCATTTT	CASSPRVAGEPQHF
16	TRBV5-1	-	TRBJ1-6	TRBD1	TGCGCCAGCAGCTCGGGACAGGGACTAATGGGTTCACCCCTCCACTTT	CASSSGQGLMGSPLHF
11	TRBV6-1	-	TRBJ1-2	-	TGTGCCAGCAGTGAAGACTATGGCTACACCTTC	CASSEDYGYTF
13	TRBV19	-	TRBJ1-1	-	TGTGCCAGTAGCCGGACAGCGAACACTGAAGCTTTCTTT	CASSRTANTEAFF
13	TRBV2	-	TRBJ1-2	-	TGTGCCAGCAGTCCACAGGGTAGGGCTGGCTACACCTTC	CASSPQGRAGYTF
15	TRBV28	once	TRBJ1-4	TRBD1	TGTGCCAGCAGCCAAAAGGGACAGGGGGAGGAAAAACTGTTTTTT	CASSQKGQGEEKLFF